These 26 T cell receptor beta chains share one sample of origin, sequenced in a study of T cell responses to AZD1222 COVID-19 vaccine. Assay used: immunoSEQ multiplex PCR; TCRdb lists only in-frame clones, some missing. The sample shows tens of thousands of clones, around nine tenths of them seen only once. The sequencing here drew on peripheral blood, taken 28 days after the second AZD1222 dose. These receptors originate from an adult who received the AZD1222 COVID-19 vaccine.

The genes are TRBV5-1 and TRBJ2-1; D gene unclear. Germline V lookup: CDR1 SGHRS, CDR2 YFSETQ. The CDR3 consists of 16 residues. The V and J ends lost 0 bases and 0 bases respectively, with 10 bases between them. Here the CDR3 reads CASSLVRSSSYNEQFF. CDR3 nucleotide sequence: TGCGCCAGCAGCTTGGTCAGGAGCAGCTCCTACAATGAGCAGTTCTTC.

The rearrangement uses TRBV19 and TRBJ1-3; D remains ambiguous. V dropped 5 bases and J dropped 0 bases, with 8 bases sitting between them. This CDR3 region has 14 residues. CDR1 is LNHDA and CDR2 is SQIVND in the germline V gene (reference sequence). The CDR3 DNA reads as TGTGCCAGTAGTGAGCAGCGCTCTGGAAACACCATATATTTT. As protein: CASSEQRSGNTIYF. Combining the CDR3 with reference TRBV19 and TRBJ1-3 gives the whole variable domain DGGITQSPKYLFRKEGQNVTLSCEQNLNHDAMYWYRQDPGQGLRLIYYSQIVNDFQKGDIAEGYSVSREKKESFPLTVTSAQKNPTAFYLCASSEQRSGNTIYFGEGSWLTVV.

The chain recombines TRBV5-6 with TRBJ1-4, with D possibly being TRBD1 (6 bases). Trimming took 0 bases from V and 7 from J, leaving 10 bases between them. Per germline, CDR1 SGHDT and CDR2 YYEEEE. This CDR3 is built from 14 residues. CDR3 in amino acids: CASSLAGAGEKLFF. The CDR3 DNA reads as TGTGCCAGCAGCTTGGCGGGGGCGGGTGAAAAACTGTTTTTT.

The rearrangement joins TRBV6-5 to TRBJ1-5, with 8 nucleotides matching TRBD1. Per germline, CDR1 MNHEY and CDR2 SVGAGI. With V trimmed by 6 bases and J by 6 bases, 7 bases remained unmatched. CDR3 length: 14 residues. CDR3 amino acids: CASRRNRGSQPQHF. CDR3 coding DNA: TGTGCCAGCAGAAGAAACAGGGGGTCTCAGCCCCAGCATTTT.

The rearrangement joins TRBV5-5 to TRBJ1-4; D is perhaps TRBD1 (5 bases). Trimming cost V 0 bases and J 8 bases, with 14 bases left between them. This CDR3 region has 15 residues. Germline assignment: CDR1 SGHKS and CDR2 YYEKEE (reference sequence). The chain's CDR3 is CASSLVTGLREKLFF. The CDR3 nucleotides read TGTGCCAGCAGCTTGGTCACAGGCCTTAGGGAAAAACTGTTTTTT.

The count of this clone is one. This rearrangement joins TRBV7-2 to TRBJ2-2; no firm D call. Trimming removed 5 bases from V and 3 bases from J, with 4 bases in between. The CDR3 is 12 residues long. The germline CDR1 and CDR2 sequences are SGHTA and FQGNSA. CDR3 sequence reads: CASSRYTGELFF. In nucleotides, the CDR3 is TGTGCCAGCAGCAGATACACCGGGGAGCTGTTTTTT. The variable domain in full, completed from reference TRBV7-2 and TRBJ2-2, reads GAGVSQSPSNKVTEKGKDVELRCDPISGHTALYWYRQSLGQGLEFLIYFQGNSAPDKSGLPSDRFSAERTGGSVSTLTIQRTQQEDSAVYLCASSRYTGELFFGEGSRLTVL.

The chain employs TRBV5-1 and TRBJ2-7; TRBD1 agrees at 7 bases. Germline V CDR1 and CDR2: SGHRS, YFSETQ. V shed 4 bases and J 3 bases; nucleotides not matched to a gene: 4. CDR3 length: 13 residues. CDR3 in DNA: TGCGCCAGCAGCGGGGGACAGCACTACGAGCAGTACTTC. Translating it yields CASSGGQHYEQYF.

The chain employs TRBV6-5 and TRBJ2-5; TRBD2 might be the D (6 bases). The germline V gene has CDR1 MNHEY and CDR2 SVGAGI. Trimming took 11 bases from V and 5 from J, leaving 21 bases between them. The CDR3 has 14 amino acids. The CDR3 coding sequence is TGTGCCGGATCCCAAAGCGGAGGAGGGGAGACCCAGTACTTC. It yields the protein CAGSQSGGGETQYF.

The chain joins TRBV25-1 to TRBJ2-3; 7 bases line up with TRBD2. The length of the CDR3 is 14 residues. CDR1 and CDR2 from the germline V gene are MGHDK and SYGVNS. The junction had 4 bases not matched to a gene; V was cut back by 3 bases and J by 4 bases. The CDR3 DNA sequence: TGTGCCAGCAGTGATCCACGGGGGGCAGATACGCAGTATTTT. It encodes CASSDPRGADTQYF.

J is TRBJ1-6 and V is TRBV6-5, with a possible D match to TRBD1 (5 bases). Germline V gene sequence: CDR1 MNHEY, CDR2 SVGAGI. This CDR3 has 15 amino acids. Trimming pared 2 bases from V and 7 bases from J, leaving 12 bases between. The CDR3 spells CASSYGGRTNSPLHF. The CDR3 DNA follows: TGTGCCAGCAGTTACGGGGGGAGGACAAATTCACCCCTCCACTTT.

The gene calls are TRBV7-9 and TRBJ2-7, with D unclear. The CDR3 has 15 amino acids. With 5 bases removed from V and 0 bases from J, the gap between germline ends came to 14 bases. Germline-derived CDR1 and CDR2 are SEHNR and FQNEAQ (reference sequence). The chain's CDR3 is CASSPSRINSYEQYF. CDR3 DNA sequence: TGTGCCAGCAGCCCGTCGAGGATCAACTCCTACGAGCAGTACTTC.

V usage is TRBV7-2 and J usage is TRBJ1-1, with TRBD1 as a possible D gene (6 bases). The germline V and J ends were trimmed by 5 bases and 1 base, with 14 bases remaining between them. The CDR3 has 15 amino acids. Germline loops: CDR1 SGHTA, CDR2 FQGNSA. The CDR3 nucleotides are TGTGCCAGCAGCCCATCCGGGACAACGAACACTGAAGCTTTCTTT. Its translation is CASSPSGTTNTEAFF.

The rearrangement uses TRBV4-2 and TRBJ1-6, with D possibly TRBD1 on 5 matching bases. The germline V gene has CDR1 LGHNA and CDR2 YNFKEQ. The CDR3 loop spans 15 amino acids. Trimming pared 0 bases from V and 7 bases from J, leaving 10 bases between. Here the CDR3 reads CASSQETVTNSPLHF. DNA for the CDR3: TGTGCCAGCAGCCAAGAGACAGTGACAAATTCACCCCTCCACTTT.

The rearrangement joins TRBV6-6 to TRBJ1-1; perhaps TRBD1 as D (5 bases). Germline CDR1 and CDR2: MNHNY and SVGAGI (reference sequence). This CDR3 comprises 17 residues. Trimming took off 5 bases at V and 7 bases at J, with 26 bases between the two ends. CDR3 sequence reads: CASSPSPYGGRVGEAFF. The CDR3 DNA reads as TGTGCCAGCAGTCCCTCACCGTACGGCGGCAGGGTAGGTGAAGCTTTCTTT.

This chain uses TRBV30 with TRBJ1-3; maybe TRBD1 (6 bases). Germline lookup yields CDR1 GTSNPN and CDR2 SVGIG (reference sequence). This CDR3 contains 15 residues. Between the trimmed V and J ends, which lost 0 bases and 2 bases, there was a span of 11 bases. This CDR3 reads CAWSVEDSTGNTIYF. CDR3 nucleotides: TGTGCCTGGAGTGTAGAGGACAGTACTGGAAACACCATATATTTT.

V is TRBV15 and J is TRBJ2-1; 10 bases line up with TRBD2. Germline assignment: CDR1 LNHNV and CDR2 YYDKDF (reference sequence). The CDR3 is 18 amino acids. With V trimmed by 5 bases and J by 0 bases, 10 bases remained unmatched. The CDR3 protein is CATSGFGLAESSYNEQFF. The CDR3 bases are TGTGCCACCAGCGGATTTGGACTAGCGGAGAGCTCCTACAATGAGCAGTTCTTC.

The CDR3 is CASSQRRQGNTEAFF. The CDR3 nucleotides are TGCGCCAGCAGCCAACGCAGACAGGGGAACACTGAAGCTTTCTTT. The genes are TRBV4-1 and TRBJ1-1; 7 positions match TRBD1. The V gene end was trimmed by 2 bases and the J gene end by 1 base; junction bases not matched to a gene: 4. Looked up from germline, CDR1 is MGHRA and CDR2 is YSYEKL. The CDR3 spans 15 residues.

This clone was picked up one time. The CDR3 loop is CASRQTGESGYTF. DNA of the CDR3: TGCGCCAGCAGGCAGACAGGGGAAAGTGGCTACACCTTC. The chain is built from TRBV4-1 and TRBJ1-2, with 8 bases aligning to TRBD1. The CDR3 consists of 13 residues. V lost 6 bases and J lost 7; bases outside the gene matches: 7. CDR1 is MGHRA and CDR2 is YSYEKL in the germline V gene.

This chain joins TRBV7-2 and TRBJ1-1; D gene unclear. The V and J ends lost 1 base and 4 bases respectively, with 10 bases between them. The CDR3 spans 14 residues. CDR1 and CDR2 from the germline V gene are SGHTA and FQGNSA. CDR3 protein: CASSLVSGLTEAFF. CDR3 coding DNA: TGTGCCAGCAGCTTAGTGTCTGGCCTCACTGAAGCTTTCTTT. Based on the CDR3 plus reference TRBV7-2 and TRBJ1-1, the full variable domain is GAGVSQSPSNKVTEKGKDVELRCDPISGHTALYWYRQSLGQGLEFLIYFQGNSAPDKSGLPSDRFSAERTGGSVSTLTIQRTQQEDSAVYLCASSLVSGLTEAFFGQGTRLTVV.

This clone has only one observation. At one of its ends the junction is not consistent with the germline gene, which may arise from a read error. This chain uses TRBV30 with TRBJ1-2; 9 bases line up with TRBD1. Germline CDR1 and CDR2: GTSNPN and SVGIG (reference sequence). The CDR3 totals 10 residues. The CDR3 loop is CAWSRDRAGF. In DNA form, the CDR3 reads TGTGCCTGGAGTCGGGACAGGGCGGGCTTC.

The chain carries TRBV19 and TRBJ1-4; possible D gene TRBD1, 5 bases. The CDR3 contains 13 residues. Germline V gene sequence: CDR1 LNHDA, CDR2 SQIVND (reference sequence). Deletions cut 8 bases from V and 8 bases from J, with 15 bases between. Here the CDR3 reads CASGLGADEKLFF. The CDR3 DNA reads as TGTGCCAGTGGGCTCGGGGCGGACGAAAAACTGTTTTTT.

This chain connects TRBV30 to TRBJ1-2, with 9 bases that match TRBD1. Per the germline V gene, CDR1 is GTSNPN and CDR2 is SVGIG (reference sequence). The CDR3 sequence is 15 residues long. V lost 0 bases, J lost 7 bases, and 9 bases stayed unmatched. The CDR3 sequence: CAWSVLGTGKRGYTF. As DNA, the CDR3 is TGTGCCTGGAGTGTACTTGGGACAGGGAAACGTGGCTACACCTTC.

This rearrangement joins TRBV11-2 to TRBJ2-2, with 7 bases lining up with TRBD2. CDR3 length: 16 amino acids. Germline V gene data show CDR1 as SGHAT and CDR2 as FQNNGV. V shed 5 bases, J shed 4 bases, and the junction held 10 bases outside the gene matches. The CDR3 loop is CASSPYSGGGTGELFF. CDR3 bases: TGTGCCAGCAGCCCTTATTCGGGGGGTGGCACCGGGGAGCTGTTTTTT.

The chain couples TRBV12-3 or TRBV12-4 to TRBJ2-1, with D hard to call. The CDR3 has 13 amino acids. V lost 6 bases to trimming and J lost 4 bases, with 10 bases between them. The CDR3 protein is CASRLSNYNEQFF. The CDR3 DNA reads TGTGCCAGCAGGCTCTCCAATTACAATGAGCAGTTCTTC.

The chain links TRBV18 to TRBJ1-1, with D possibly being TRBD1 (5 bases). CDR3 size: 13 residues. Germline V gene sequence: CDR1 KGHSH, CDR2 LQKENI. Deletions cut 2 bases from V and 3 bases from J, with 7 bases between. CDR3 sequence (DNA): TGTGCCAGCTCACCATGGGGGTACACTGAAGCTTTCTTT. It specifies CASSPWGYTEAFF.

This clone was found once. V gene TRBV11-2 combines with J gene TRBJ2-2; D not certain. The CDR3 is 14 residues long. V lost 2 bases to trimming and J lost 2 bases, with 6 bases between them. Germline-derived CDR1 and CDR2 are SGHAT and FQNNGV. The CDR3 sequence: CASSLSENTGELFF. As DNA, the CDR3 is TGTGCCAGCAGCTTATCCGAAAACACCGGGGAGCTGTTTTTT.